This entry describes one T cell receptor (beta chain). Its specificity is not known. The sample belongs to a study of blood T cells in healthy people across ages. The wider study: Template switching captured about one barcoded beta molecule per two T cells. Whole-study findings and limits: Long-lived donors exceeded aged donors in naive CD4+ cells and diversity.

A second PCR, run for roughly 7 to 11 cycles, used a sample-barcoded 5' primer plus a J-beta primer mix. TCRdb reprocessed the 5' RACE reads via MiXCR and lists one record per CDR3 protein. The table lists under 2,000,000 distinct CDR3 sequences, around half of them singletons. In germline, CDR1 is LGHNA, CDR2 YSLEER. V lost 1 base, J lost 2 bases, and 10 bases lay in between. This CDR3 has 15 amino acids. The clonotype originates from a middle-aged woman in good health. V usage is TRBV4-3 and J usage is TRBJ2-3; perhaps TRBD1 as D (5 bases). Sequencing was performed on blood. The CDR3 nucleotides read TGCGCCAGCAGCCAAGGACAGATTTACACAGATACGCAGTATTTT. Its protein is CASSQGQIYTDTQYF.